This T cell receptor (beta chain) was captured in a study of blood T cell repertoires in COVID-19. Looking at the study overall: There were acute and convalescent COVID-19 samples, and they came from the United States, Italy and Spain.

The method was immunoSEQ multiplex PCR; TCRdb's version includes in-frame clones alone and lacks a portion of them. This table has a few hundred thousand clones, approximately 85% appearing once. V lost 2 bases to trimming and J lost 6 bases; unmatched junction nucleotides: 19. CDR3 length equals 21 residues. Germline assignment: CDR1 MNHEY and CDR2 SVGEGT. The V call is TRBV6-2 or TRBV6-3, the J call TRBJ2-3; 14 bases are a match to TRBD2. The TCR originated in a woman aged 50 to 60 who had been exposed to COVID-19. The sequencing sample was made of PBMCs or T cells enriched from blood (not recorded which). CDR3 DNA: TGTGCCAGCAGTTACGAGGGATCTCGACTAGCGGGGGGGCAATTGAAGGATACGCAGTATTTT. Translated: CASSYEGSRLAGGQLKDTQYF.